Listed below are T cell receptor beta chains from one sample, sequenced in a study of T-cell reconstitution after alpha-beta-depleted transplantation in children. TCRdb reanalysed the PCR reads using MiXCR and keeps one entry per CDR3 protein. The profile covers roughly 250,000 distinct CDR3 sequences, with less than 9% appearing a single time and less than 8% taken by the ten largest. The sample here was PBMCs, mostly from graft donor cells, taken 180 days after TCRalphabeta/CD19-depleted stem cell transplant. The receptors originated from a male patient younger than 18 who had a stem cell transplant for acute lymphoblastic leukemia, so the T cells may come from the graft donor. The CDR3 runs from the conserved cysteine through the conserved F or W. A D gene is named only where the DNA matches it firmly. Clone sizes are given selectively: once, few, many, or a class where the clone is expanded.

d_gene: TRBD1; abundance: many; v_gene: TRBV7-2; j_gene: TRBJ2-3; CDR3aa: CASSLPRDRNTQYF; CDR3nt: TGTGCCAGCAGCTTACCCCGGGACAGAAATACGCAGTATTTT
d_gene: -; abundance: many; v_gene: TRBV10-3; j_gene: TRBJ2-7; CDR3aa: CAIATTYEQYF; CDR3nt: TGTGCCATCGCGACGACTTACGAGCAGTACTTC
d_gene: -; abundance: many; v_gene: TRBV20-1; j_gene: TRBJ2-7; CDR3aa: CSATSEGVFEQYF; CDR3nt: TGCAGTGCTACCTCGGAGGGAGTTTTCGAGCAGTACTTC
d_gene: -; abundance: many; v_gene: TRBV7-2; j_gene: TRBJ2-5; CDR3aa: CASSLTGRAWETQYF; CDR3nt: TGTGCCAGCAGCCTTACAGGGAGGGCCTGGGAGACCCAGTACTTC
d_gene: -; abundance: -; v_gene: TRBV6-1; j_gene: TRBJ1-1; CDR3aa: CASSSMAPNTEAFF; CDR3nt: TGTGCCAGCAGCTCGATGGCACCGAACACTGAAGCTTTCTTT
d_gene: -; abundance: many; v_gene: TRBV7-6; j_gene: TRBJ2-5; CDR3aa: CASSLVPDSHLAQETQYF; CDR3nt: TGTGCCAGCAGCTTAGTCCCGGACTCACACCTTGCACAAGAGACCCAGTACTTC
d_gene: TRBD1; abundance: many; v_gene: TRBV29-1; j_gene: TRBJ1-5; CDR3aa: CSVRQGANQPQHF; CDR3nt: TGCAGCGTGCGACAGGGGGCGAATCAGCCCCAGCATTTT
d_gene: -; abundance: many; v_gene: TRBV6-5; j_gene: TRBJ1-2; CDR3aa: CASSYGSGGLSYTF; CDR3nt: TGTGCCAGCAGTTACGGCTCGGGAGGCCTGAGCTACACCTTC
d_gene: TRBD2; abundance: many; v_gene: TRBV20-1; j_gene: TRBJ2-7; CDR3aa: CSARGRGGSYEQYF; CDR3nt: TGCAGTGCTAGGGGCCGGGGGGGGTCCTACGAGCAGTACTTC
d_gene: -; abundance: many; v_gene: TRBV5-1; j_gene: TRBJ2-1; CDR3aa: CASSITGFDYNEQFF; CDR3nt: TGCGCCAGCAGTATTACAGGGTTTGACTACAATGAGCAGTTCTTC
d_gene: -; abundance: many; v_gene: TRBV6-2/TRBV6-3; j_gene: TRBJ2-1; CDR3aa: CASTPAPSQVQRFF; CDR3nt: TGTGCCAGCACTCCCGCACCTTCACAGGTACAACGGTTCTTC
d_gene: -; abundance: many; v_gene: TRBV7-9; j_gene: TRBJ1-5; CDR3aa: CASSPRGGNQPQHF; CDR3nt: TGTGCCAGCAGCCCCCGGGGCGGCAATCAGCCCCAGCATTTT
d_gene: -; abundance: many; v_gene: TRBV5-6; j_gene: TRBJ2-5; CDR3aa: CASSSDLQETQYF; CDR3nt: TGTGCCAGCAGTTCGGACTTACAAGAGACCCAGTACTTC
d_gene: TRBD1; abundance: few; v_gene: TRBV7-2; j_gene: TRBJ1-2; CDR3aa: CASSLEGGTGNGYTF; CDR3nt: TGTGCCAGCAGCTTAGAGGGGGGGACAGGGAATGGCTACACCTTC
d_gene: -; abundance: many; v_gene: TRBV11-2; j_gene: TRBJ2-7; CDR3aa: CASSLVMTGPYEQYF; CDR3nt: TGTGCCAGCAGCTTAGTGATGACCGGGCCCTACGAGCAGTACTTC
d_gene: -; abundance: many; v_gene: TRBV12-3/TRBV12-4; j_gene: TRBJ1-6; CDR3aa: CASSSGLTESPLHF; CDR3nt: TGTGCCAGCAGTTCGGGCTTGACAGAATCACCCCTCCACTTT
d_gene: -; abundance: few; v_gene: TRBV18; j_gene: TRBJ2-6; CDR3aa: CASSPLSAAGANVLTF; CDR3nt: TGTGCCAGCTCACCCCTGAGTGCCGCTGGGGCCAACGTCCTGACTTTC
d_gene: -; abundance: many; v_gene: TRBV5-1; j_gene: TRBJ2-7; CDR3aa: CASRWRTGSYEQYF; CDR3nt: TGCGCCAGCAGGTGGCGGACGGGCTCCTACGAGCAGTACTTC
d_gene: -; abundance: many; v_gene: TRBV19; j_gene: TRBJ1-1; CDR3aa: CASSIGGDAEAFF; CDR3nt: TGTGCCAGTAGTATTGGAGGGGACGCTGAAGCTTTCTTT
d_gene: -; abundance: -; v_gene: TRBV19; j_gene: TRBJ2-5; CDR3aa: CASRPGTTQETQYF; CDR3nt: TGTGCCAGTAGGCCGGGGACCACCCAAGAGACCCAGTACTTC
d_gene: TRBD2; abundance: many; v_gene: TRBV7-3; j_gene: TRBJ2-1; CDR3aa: CASSLISGGAGEQFF; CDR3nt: TGTGCCAGCAGCTTAATTAGCGGGGGGGCCGGTGAGCAGTTCTTC
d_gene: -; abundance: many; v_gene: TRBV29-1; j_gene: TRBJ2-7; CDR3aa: CSVRKGGAGGEQYF; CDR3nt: TGCAGCGTTAGGAAAGGGGGAGCCGGAGGGGAGCAGTACTTC
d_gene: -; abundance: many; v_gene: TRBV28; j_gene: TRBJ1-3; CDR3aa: CASSFKSAGNTIYF; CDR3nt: TGTGCCAGCAGTTTCAAGAGTGCTGGAAACACCATATATTTT
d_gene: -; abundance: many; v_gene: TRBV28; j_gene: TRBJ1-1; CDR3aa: CASSVYIEAFF; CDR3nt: TGTGCCAGCAGTGTTTACATTGAAGCTTTCTTT